The entry below gives a single T cell receptor beta chain sequence along with its context. This sample is part of a study of T-cell reconstitution after alpha-beta-depleted transplantation in children. Unique molecular identifiers tagged the TCRbeta library. TCRdb used MiXCR to reprocess the PCR reads, holding one entry per CDR3 protein. Of around 500,000 distinct CDR3 sequences listed, 23% were seen once; the top ten hold roughly an eighth. CDR3 length: 12 residues. Germline CDR1 is DFQATT and CDR2 is SNEGSKA (reference sequence). The V end was cut by 6 bases, the J end by 10 bases, with 16 bases between.

This receptor was taken from a boy under two years old who had a stem cell transplant for acute myeloid leukemia, so the T cells may come from the graft donor. The V and J genes are TRBV20-1 and TRBJ2-1; maybe TRBD2 (5 bases). The sequencing here drew on PBMCs, mostly from graft donor cells, taken 360 days after TCRalphabeta/CD19-depleted stem cell transplant. CDR3 residues: CSAHRTGREQFF. Here the CDR3 DNA reads TGCAGTGCGCACAGAACGGGAAGAGAGCAGTTCTTC.